This T cell receptor beta chain was captured by sequencing in a study of blood T cell repertoires in COVID-19. Across the whole study: Italy, Spain and the United States were the sources of the convalescent and acute COVID-19 samples. T cells, B-cell-depleted T cells, or PBMCs provided the cDNA or gDNA that served as material.

Germline CDR1 and CDR2: GTSNPN and SVGIG (reference sequence). The V gene lost 5 bases and the J gene lost 8 bases, with 15 bases spanning the gap. The length of the CDR3 is 12 residues. Authors' processing steps: Estimated nucleated cell counts came from reference gene primer amplification. Assay: immunoSEQ multiplex PCR; the TCRdb copy retains only in-frame clones and omits some. V and J calls and clone size are as listed in that table; D and trimming were resolved from the DNA. Of over 45,000 clones listed, approximately 89% are singletons. The receptor was derived from a woman aged 60-70 years with active COVID-19. Sequences were obtained from peripheral blood. The genes are TRBV30 and TRBJ1-2; D may be TRBD1 (5 bases). The CDR3 DNA reads as TGTGCCTGGGGGGGTCAGGGCCGCGGCTACACCTTC. Its translation is CAWGGQGRGYTF.